One TCR beta chain is described in this entry. The CDR3 runs 14 residues. Germline assignment: CDR1 MNHEY and CDR2 SVGEGT. The germline V and J ends were trimmed by 4 bases and 5 bases, with 15 bases remaining between them. Reverse transcription of roughly 0.45 to 1 ug RNA was carried out with random hexamers. An immunoSEQ multiplex PCR generated amplified TCR beta CDR3 products spanning 54 Vbeta and 13 Jbeta. Via MiXCR, TCRdb re-called the immunoSEQ multiplex PCR reads, giving one row per CDR3 protein. The data contain approximately 300,000 distinct CDR3 sequences, 70% to 90% of them seen just once; the ten biggest clones take up around 0.21%. In blood CD8+ and CD4+ T cells, TCR beta underwent sequencing. The authors negatively isolated CD8+ and CD4+ T cells and FACS-enriched TEMRA cells. The data derive from a study of CD8 T cells in Susac syndrome.

The sequenced sample consisted of CD8+ T cells from PBMCs. This TCR came from a human donor with multiple sclerosis. The chain couples TRBV6-2 or TRBV6-3 to TRBJ2-7; D remains ambiguous. The CDR3 here is CASSCWPPADEQYF. In nucleotides, the CDR3 is TGTGCCAGCAGTTGCTGGCCTCCTGCGGACGAGCAGTACTTC.